This T cell receptor (beta chain) is drawn from a study of T-cell reconstitution after alpha-beta-depleted transplantation in children listed by TCRdb under 2016. Turning to the overall study: The study quantitatively tracked T-cell immune reconstitution after TCRalphabeta/CD19-depleted allogeneic hematopoietic cell transplantation in children using TCR repertoire profiling. Beyond this particular receptor, the publication reports: The apparently early recovery of alphabetaT-cell counts about two months after transplant reportedly depended on only several hundred rapidly expanded clones that came from non-depleted graft cells. The frequencies of hyperexpanded clones fell over the following months, and after one year, T-cell counts and TCRbeta diversity were mostly attributed to newly produced T cells. In some patients, high TCRbeta diversity at day 60 was attributed to recipient T cells and intrathymic progenitors that had survived conditioning.

CDR1 and CDR2 are read off the germline V gene as KGHDR and SFDVKD. V has 5 bases trimmed and J has 2 bases trimmed; junction bases matching no gene number 13. Inclusive of the bounding cysteine and phenylalanine, the CDR3 is 17 residues long. Of the read, only the CDR3 DNA is kept; its 51 bases are in frame from base 1. This clonotype has just a few counts. The antigen it binds to is not known. Base quality data are lacking; no much larger clone is found one base away. Libraries were built with PCR. The reads were generated on an Illumina HiSeq 2500. TCR libraries were prepared with molecular barcoding, using unique molecular identifiers to normalize TCRbeta repertoire quantification. Using fastp trimming at Q25 and MiXCR clonotype assembly, TCRdb reanalyzed the public sequencing data and kept in-frame beta chains. CDR3 protein duplicates are merged, each entry listing the most common genes and DNA. The sample table records some 600,000 distinct CDR3 sequences; over 10% of these occur just once. Of the sample, around 2.2% falls within the top ten clones.

What this sample's treatment or condition label stands for: allogeneic hematopoietic cell transplantation with graft depleted of TCRalphabeta T cells and CD19 B cells. The transplant recipients were children given TCRalphabeta/CD19-depleted allogeneic hematopoietic cell grafts. Sequenced here: PBMCs, mostly from graft donor cells, sampled 360 days after TCRalphabeta/CD19-depleted stem cell transplant. This sequence uses TRBV24-1 and TRBJ1-2, with 7 junctional bases fitting TRBD1. The origin of this receptor is a male patient younger than 18 who had a stem cell transplant for acute myeloid leukemia, so the T cells may come from the graft donor. CDR3 region: CATSALGQLTLNYGYTF. The DNA sequence reads TGTGCCACCAGTGCCCTGGGACAGCTGACATTGAACTATGGCTACACCTTC.